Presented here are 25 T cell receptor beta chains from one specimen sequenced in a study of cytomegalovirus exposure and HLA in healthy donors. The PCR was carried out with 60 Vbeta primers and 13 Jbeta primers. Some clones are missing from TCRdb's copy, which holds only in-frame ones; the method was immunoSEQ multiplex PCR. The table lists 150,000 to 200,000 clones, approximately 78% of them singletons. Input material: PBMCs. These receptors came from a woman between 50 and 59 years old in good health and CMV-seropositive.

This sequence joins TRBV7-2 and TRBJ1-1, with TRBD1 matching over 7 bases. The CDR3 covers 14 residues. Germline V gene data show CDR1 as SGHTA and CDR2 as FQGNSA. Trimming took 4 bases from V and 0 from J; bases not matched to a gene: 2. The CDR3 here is CASSWDSLNTEAFF. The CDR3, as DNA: TGTGCCAGCAGCTGGGACAGCTTGAACACTGAAGCTTTCTTT.

CDR3 loop: CASSLPVPETQYF. The CDR3 DNA reads as TGTGCCAGCAGTTTACCCGTCCCGGAGACCCAGTACTTC. The gene calls are TRBV28 and TRBJ2-5; D is uncertain. Germline CDR1 MDHEN, CDR2 SYDVKM. This CDR3 comprises 13 residues. V lost 2 bases and J 5 bases, leaving 9 bases between the germline ends. The whole variable domain, remainder taken from reference TRBV28 and TRBJ2-5, is DVKVTQSSRYLVKRTGEKVFLECVQDMDHENMFWYRQDPGLGLRLIYFSYDVKMKEKGDIPEGYSVSREKKERFSLILESASTNQTSMYLCASSLPVPETQYFGPGTRLLVL.

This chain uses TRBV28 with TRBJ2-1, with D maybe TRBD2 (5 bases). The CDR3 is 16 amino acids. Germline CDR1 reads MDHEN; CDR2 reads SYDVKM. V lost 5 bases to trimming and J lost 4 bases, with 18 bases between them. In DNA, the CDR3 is TGTGCCAGCAGTCCCTTACTAGGGAAGTTGTACAATGAGCAGTTCTTC. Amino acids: CASSPLLGKLYNEQFF.

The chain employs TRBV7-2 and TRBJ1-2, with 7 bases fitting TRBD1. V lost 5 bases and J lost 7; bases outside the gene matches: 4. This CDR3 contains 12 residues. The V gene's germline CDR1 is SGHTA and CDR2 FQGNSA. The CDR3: CASSPDRVGYTF. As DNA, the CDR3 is TGTGCCAGCAGCCCCGACAGGGTTGGCTACACCTTC. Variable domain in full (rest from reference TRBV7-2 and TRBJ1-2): GAGVSQSPSNKVTEKGKDVELRCDPISGHTALYWYRQSLGQGLEFLIYFQGNSAPDKSGLPSDRFSAERTGGSVSTLTIQRTQQEDSAVYLCASSPDRVGYTFGSGTRLTVV.

In nucleotides, the CDR3 is TGTGCCAGCAGTCTACCAGGGGGCGGCTACACCTTC. It specifies CASSLPGGGYTF. The chain uses TRBV28 and TRBJ1-2, with 8 positions matching TRBD1. The V and J ends lost 5 bases and 8 bases, in that order; junction bases with no gene match: 4. This CDR3 has 12 amino acids. CDR1 MDHEN and CDR2 SYDVKM come from the germline V gene.

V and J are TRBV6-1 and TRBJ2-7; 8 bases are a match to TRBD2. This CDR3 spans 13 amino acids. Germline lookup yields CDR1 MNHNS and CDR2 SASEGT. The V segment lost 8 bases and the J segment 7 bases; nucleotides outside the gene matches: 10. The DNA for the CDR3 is TGTGCCAGCGGCGGGAGGACACTAGGGGAGCAGTACTTC. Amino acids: CASGGRTLGEQYF.

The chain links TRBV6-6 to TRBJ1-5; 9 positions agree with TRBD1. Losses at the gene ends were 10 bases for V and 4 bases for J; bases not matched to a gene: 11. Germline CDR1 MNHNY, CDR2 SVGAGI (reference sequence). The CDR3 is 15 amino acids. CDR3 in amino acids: CATTDPGQGNQPQHF. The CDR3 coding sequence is TGTGCCACCACCGACCCGGGACAGGGTAATCAGCCCCAGCATTTT.

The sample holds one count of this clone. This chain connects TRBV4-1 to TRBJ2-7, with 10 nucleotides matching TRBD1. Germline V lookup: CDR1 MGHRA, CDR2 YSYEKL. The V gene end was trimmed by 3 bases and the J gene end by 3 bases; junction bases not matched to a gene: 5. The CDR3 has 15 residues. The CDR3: CASSHPGQGIYEQYF. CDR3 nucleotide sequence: TGCGCCAGCAGCCATCCGGGACAGGGGATCTACGAGCAGTACTTC.

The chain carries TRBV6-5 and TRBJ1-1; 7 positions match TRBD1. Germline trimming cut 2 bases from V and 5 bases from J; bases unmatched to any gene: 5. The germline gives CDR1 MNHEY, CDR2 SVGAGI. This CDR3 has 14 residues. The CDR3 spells CASSYDGRGTEAFF. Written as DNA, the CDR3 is TGTGCCAGCAGTTACGATGGCAGGGGGACTGAAGCTTTCTTT.

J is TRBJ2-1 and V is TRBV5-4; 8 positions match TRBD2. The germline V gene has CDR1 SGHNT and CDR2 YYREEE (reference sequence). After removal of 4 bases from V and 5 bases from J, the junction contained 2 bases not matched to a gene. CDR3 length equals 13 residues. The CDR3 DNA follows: TGTGCCAGCAGCCTACTAGCGGACAATGAGCAGTTCTTC. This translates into CASSLLADNEQFF. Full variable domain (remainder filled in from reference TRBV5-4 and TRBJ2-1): ETGVTQSPTHLIKTRGQQVTLRCSSQSGHNTVSWYQQALGQGPQFIFQYYREEENGRGNFPPRFSGLQFPNYSSELNVNALELDDSALYLCASSLLADNEQFFGPGTRLTVL.

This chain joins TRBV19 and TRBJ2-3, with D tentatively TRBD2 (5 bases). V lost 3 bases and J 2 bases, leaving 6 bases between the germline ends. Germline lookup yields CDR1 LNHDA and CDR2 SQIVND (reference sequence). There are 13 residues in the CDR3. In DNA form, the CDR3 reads TGTGCCAGTAGTATCGGGGACACAGATACGCAGTATTTT. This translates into CASSIGDTDTQYF.

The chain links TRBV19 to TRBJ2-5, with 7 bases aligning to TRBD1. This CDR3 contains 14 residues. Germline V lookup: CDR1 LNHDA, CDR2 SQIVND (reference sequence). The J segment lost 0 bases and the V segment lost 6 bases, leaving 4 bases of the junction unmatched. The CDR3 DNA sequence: TGTGCCAGTAGACTGGGACAGAACCAAGAGACCCAGTACTTC. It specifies CASRLGQNQETQYF. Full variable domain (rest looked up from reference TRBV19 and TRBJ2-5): DGGITQSPKYLFRKEGQNVTLSCEQNLNHDAMYWYRQDPGQGLRLIYYSQIVNDFQKGDIAEGYSVSREKKESFPLTVTSAQKNPTAFYLCASRLGQNQETQYFGPGTRLLVL.

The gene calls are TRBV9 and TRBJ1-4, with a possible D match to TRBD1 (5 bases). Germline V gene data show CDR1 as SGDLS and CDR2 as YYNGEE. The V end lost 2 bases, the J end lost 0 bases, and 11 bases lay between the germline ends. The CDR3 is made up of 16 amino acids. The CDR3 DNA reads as TGTGCCAGCAGCGTCGAAGGGGTCGCAACTAATGAAAAACTGTTTTTT. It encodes CASSVEGVATNEKLFF.

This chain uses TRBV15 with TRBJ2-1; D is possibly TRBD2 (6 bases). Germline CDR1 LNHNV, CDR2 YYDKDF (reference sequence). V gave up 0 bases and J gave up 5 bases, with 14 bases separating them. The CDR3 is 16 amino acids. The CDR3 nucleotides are TGTGCCACCAGCAGAGATGGCGCGGGGTATAACAATGAGCAGTTCTTC. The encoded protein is CATSRDGAGYNNEQFF. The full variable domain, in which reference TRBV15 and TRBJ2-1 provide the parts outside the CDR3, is DAMVIQNPRYQVTQFGKPVTLSCSQTLNHNVMYWYQQKSSQAPKLLFHYYDKDFNNEADTPDNFQSRRPNTSFCFLDIRSPGLGDTAMYLCATSRDGAGYNNEQFFGPGTRLTVL.

This CDR3 is CASSPPSGRVGEQYF. Here the CDR3 DNA reads TGTGCCAGTAGTCCCCCAAGCGGGAGAGTGGGAGAGCAGTACTTC. The V gene is TRBV19, the J gene TRBJ2-7, with 8 bases matching TRBD2. Per the germline V gene, CDR1 is LNHDA and CDR2 is SQIVND (reference sequence). The CDR3 length is 15 residues. The junction had 13 bases not matched to a gene; V was cut back by 5 bases and J by 7 bases. Combining the CDR3 with reference TRBV19 and TRBJ2-7 gives the whole variable domain DGGITQSPKYLFRKEGQNVTLSCEQNLNHDAMYWYRQDPGQGLRLIYYSQIVNDFQKGDIAEGYSVSREKKESFPLTVTSAQKNPTAFYLCASSPPSGRVGEQYFGPGTRLTVT.

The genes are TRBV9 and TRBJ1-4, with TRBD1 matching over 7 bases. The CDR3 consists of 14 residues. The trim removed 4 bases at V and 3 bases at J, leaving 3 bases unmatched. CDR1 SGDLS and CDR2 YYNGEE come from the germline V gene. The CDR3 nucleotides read TGTGCCAGCAGCACGGGACAGCCTAATGAAAAACTGTTTTTT. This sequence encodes CASSTGQPNEKLFF.

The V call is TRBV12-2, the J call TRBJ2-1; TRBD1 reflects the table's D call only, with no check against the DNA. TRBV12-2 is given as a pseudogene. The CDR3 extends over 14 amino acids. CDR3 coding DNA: TGTGCAAGTCGGGCCACAGGAACCTACAATGAGCAGTTCTTC. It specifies CASRATGTYNEQFF.

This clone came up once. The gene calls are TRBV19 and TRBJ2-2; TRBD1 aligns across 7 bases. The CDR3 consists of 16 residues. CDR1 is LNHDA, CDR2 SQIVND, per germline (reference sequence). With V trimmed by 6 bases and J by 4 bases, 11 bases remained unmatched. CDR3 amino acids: CASRLGTGVGTGELFF. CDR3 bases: TGTGCCAGTAGACTCGGCACAGGGGTGGGCACCGGGGAGCTGTTTTTT. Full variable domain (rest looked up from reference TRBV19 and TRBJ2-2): DGGITQSPKYLFRKEGQNVTLSCEQNLNHDAMYWYRQDPGQGLRLIYYSQIVNDFQKGDIAEGYSVSREKKESFPLTVTSAQKNPTAFYLCASRLGTGVGTGELFFGEGSRLTVL.

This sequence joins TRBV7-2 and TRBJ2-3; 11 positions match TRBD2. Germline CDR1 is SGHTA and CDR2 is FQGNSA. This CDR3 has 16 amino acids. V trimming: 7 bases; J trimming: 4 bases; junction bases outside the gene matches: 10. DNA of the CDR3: TGTGCCAGCAAGGATAGCGGGGGGGCCCGGTCAGATACGCAGTATTTT. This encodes CASKDSGGARSDTQYF.

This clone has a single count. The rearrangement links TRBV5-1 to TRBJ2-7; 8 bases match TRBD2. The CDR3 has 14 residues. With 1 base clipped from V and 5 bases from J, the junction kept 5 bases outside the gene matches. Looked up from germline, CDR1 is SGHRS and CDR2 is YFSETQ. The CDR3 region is CASSLREGRDEQYF. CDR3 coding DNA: TGCGCCAGCAGCTTGCGGGAGGGCCGGGACGAGCAGTACTTC.

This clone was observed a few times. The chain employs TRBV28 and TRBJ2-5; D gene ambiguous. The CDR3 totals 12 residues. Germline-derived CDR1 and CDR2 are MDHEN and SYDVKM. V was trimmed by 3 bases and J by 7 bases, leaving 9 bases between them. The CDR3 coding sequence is TGTGCCAGCAGTTTTCTTCCGGGGACCCAGTACTTC. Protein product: CASSFLPGTQYF.

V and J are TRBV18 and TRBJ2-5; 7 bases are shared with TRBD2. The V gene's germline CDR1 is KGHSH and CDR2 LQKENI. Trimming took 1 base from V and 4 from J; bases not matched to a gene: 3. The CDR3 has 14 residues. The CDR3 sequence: CASSPREGTETQYF. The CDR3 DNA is TGTGCCAGCTCACCACGGGAGGGGACAGAGACCCAGTACTTC.

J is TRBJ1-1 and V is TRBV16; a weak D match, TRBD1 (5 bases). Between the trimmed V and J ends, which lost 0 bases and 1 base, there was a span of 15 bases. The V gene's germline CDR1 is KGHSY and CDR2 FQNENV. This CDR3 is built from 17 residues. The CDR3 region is CASSQSPLQDRNTEAFF. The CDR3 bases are TGTGCCAGCAGCCAATCTCCTTTACAAGACAGGAACACTGAAGCTTTCTTT.

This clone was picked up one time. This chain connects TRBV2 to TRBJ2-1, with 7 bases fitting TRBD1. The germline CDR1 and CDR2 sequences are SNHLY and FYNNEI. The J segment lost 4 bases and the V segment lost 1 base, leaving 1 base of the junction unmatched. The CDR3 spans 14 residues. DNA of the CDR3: TGTGCCAGCAGTGAAGAGACAGGGTACAATGAGCAGTTCTTC. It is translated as CASSEETGYNEQFF. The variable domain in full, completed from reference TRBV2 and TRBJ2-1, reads EPEVTQTPSHQVTQMGQEVILRCVPISNHLYFYWYRQILGQKVEFLVSFYNNEISEKSEIFDDQFSVERPDGSNFTLKIRSTKLEDSAMYFCASSEETGYNEQFFGPGTRLTVL.

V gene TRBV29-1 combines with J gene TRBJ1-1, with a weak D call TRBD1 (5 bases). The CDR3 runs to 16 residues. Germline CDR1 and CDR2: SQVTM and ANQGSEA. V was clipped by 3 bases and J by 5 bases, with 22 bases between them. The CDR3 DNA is TGCAGCGTTGATAGGGCAGGGTCTACACAGAGGACTGAAGCTTTCTTT. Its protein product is CSVDRAGSTQRTEAFF. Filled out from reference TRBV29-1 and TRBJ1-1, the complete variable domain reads SAVISQKPSRDICQRGTSLTIQCQVDSQVTMMFWYRQQPGQSLTLIATANQGSEATYESGFVIDKFPISRPNLTFSTLTVSNMSPEDSSIYLCSVDRAGSTQRTEAFFGQGTRLTVV.